The present T cell receptor (beta chain) was sequenced within a study of cytotoxic CD8 clonotypes in ibrutinib-treated CLL. Sequencing sought depths of 1 in 200,000 to 1 in 1 million T cells. Assay used: immunoSEQ multiplex PCR; TCRdb lists only in-frame clones, some missing. The top ten hold about 2.9% of the sample, which has 160,000 or so clones, 88% seen once. Study conclusions and caveats: At the start, clonality exceeded age-matched healthy donors and followed circulating CD8+ T-cell counts. Public clonotypes, found uncommonly, either contracted or stayed stable on treatment. Clonality showed a rise at ibrutinib response that reversed toward baseline at progression.

Notes on this clone: Its antigen is as yet unknown.

CDR3 size: 15 residues. V gave up 4 bases and J gave up 2 bases, with 16 bases separating them. Germline V CDR1 and CDR2: SGHTS, YDEGEE. This chain links TRBV5-8 with TRBJ2-7; D is possibly TRBD2 (5 bases). Sequenced material: PBMCs, taken at disease progression, from a patient treated with ibrutinib. The receptor was isolated from a human donor with chronic lymphocytic leukemia. The CDR3 sequence: CASSARSGTPYEQYF. CDR3 coding DNA: TGTGCCAGCAGCGCGCGGAGCGGAACTCCCTACGAGCAGTACTTC.